Listed below are T cell receptor beta chains from one sample, sequenced in a study of T cell responses to AZD1222 COVID-19 vaccine. Sequenced by immunoSEQ multiplex PCR; TCRdb stores in-frame clones only, minus some. The sample carries around 160,000 clones, about 81% recorded once. Sample: peripheral blood, taken on day 0 of MenACWY control vaccination. The receptors shown here come from an adult in good health. CDR3s include the opening cysteine and the closing phenylalanine or tryptophan. Each record gives: V gene, clone size, D gene, J gene, CDR3 DNA, CDR3 protein. D genes are given only for firm matches. Size is omitted from some rows. Given values are once, few, many or a class for expanded clones.

v_call: TRBV7-9; clone_size: -; d_call: -; j_call: TRBJ1-4; cdr3_nt: TGTGCCAGCAGTGGAGCAAACGTTGAAAAACTGTTTTTT; cdr3_aa: CASSGANVEKLFF
v_call: TRBV19; clone_size: -; d_call: TRBD1; j_call: TRBJ1-5; cdr3_nt: TGTGCCAGTAGTCCCCAGCGGACAGGGGCTAGCAATCAGCCCCAGCATTTT; cdr3_aa: CASSPQRTGASNQPQHF
v_call: TRBV28; clone_size: -; d_call: TRBD1; j_call: TRBJ2-5; cdr3_nt: TGTGCCAGCAGTTTATTAGGGGGCCGCGTCCAAGAGACCCAGTACTTC; cdr3_aa: CASSLLGGRVQETQYF
v_call: TRBV24-1; clone_size: -; d_call: -; j_call: TRBJ2-1; cdr3_nt: TGTGCCACCAGTGATTGGCGGCGGGGCGGGCGTAGGGGAGACAATGAGCAGTTCTTC; cdr3_aa: CATSDWRRGGRRGDNEQFF
v_call: TRBV4-1; clone_size: -; d_call: -; j_call: TRBJ1-1; cdr3_nt: TGCGCCAGCAGCCAAGATCCAGCCTACGACACTGAAGCTTTCTTT; cdr3_aa: CASSQDPAYDTEAFF
v_call: TRBV2; clone_size: -; d_call: -; j_call: TRBJ2-5; cdr3_nt: TGTGCCAGCAGTGACCAGACCCCTCGAGAGACCCAGTACTTC; cdr3_aa: CASSDQTPRETQYF
v_call: TRBV19; clone_size: -; d_call: -; j_call: TRBJ2-7; cdr3_nt: TGTGCCAGTAGCGAGGGATCAGGAGGGGAGCAGTACTTC; cdr3_aa: CASSEGSGGEQYF
v_call: TRBV7-9; clone_size: -; d_call: -; j_call: TRBJ1-1; cdr3_nt: TGTGCCAGCAGCTTAGGGGGGGCGCCCACTGAAGCTTTCTTT; cdr3_aa: CASSLGGAPTEAFF
v_call: TRBV6-5; clone_size: once; d_call: TRBD1; j_call: TRBJ1-1; cdr3_nt: TGTGCCAGCAGTTACTCAAGGACAGGGGGAACTGAAGCTTTCTTT; cdr3_aa: CASSYSRTGGTEAFF
v_call: TRBV3-1/TRBV3-2; clone_size: -; d_call: -; j_call: TRBJ1-3; cdr3_nt: TGTGCCAGCAGCCAAGATTTTGGAGACGAACTCTCTGGAAACACCATATATTTT; cdr3_aa: CASSQDFGDELSGNTIYF
v_call: TRBV19; clone_size: -; d_call: -; j_call: TRBJ1-1; cdr3_nt: TGTGCCAGTAGTATCACGACGGGAAACACTGAAGCTTTCTTT; cdr3_aa: CASSITTGNTEAFF
v_call: TRBV19; clone_size: -; d_call: TRBD2; j_call: TRBJ2-1; cdr3_nt: TGTGCCAGTAGTATAGGAGCGGGGGTTTCGGGTGAGCAGTTCTTC; cdr3_aa: CASSIGAGVSGEQFF
v_call: TRBV12-3/TRBV12-4; clone_size: -; d_call: -; j_call: TRBJ1-1; cdr3_nt: TGTGCCAGCGGGCAAGGGGAAGCTTTCTTT; cdr3_aa: CASGQGEAFF
v_call: TRBV18; clone_size: -; d_call: TRBD1; j_call: TRBJ1-1; cdr3_nt: TGTGCCAGCTCACAGGGACAGGGGGCGCGGGGAGTTGCTTTCTTT; cdr3_aa: CASSQGQGARGVAFF
v_call: TRBV4-2; clone_size: -; d_call: -; j_call: TRBJ1-5; cdr3_nt: TGTGCCAGCAGCCAAGATATCGGAAGCAATCAGCCCCAGCATTTT; cdr3_aa: CASSQDIGSNQPQHF
v_call: TRBV11-2; clone_size: once; d_call: -; j_call: TRBJ1-2; cdr3_nt: TGTGCCAGCAGCCTCACAGGGTACTCTGGCTATGGCTACACCTTC; cdr3_aa: CASSLTGYSGYGYTF
v_call: TRBV7-9; clone_size: -; d_call: TRBD2; j_call: TRBJ2-2; cdr3_nt: TGTGCCAGCAGCTCGACTCCCGCAGGGAGGGCCGGGGAGCTGTTTTTT; cdr3_aa: CASSSTPAGRAGELFF
v_call: TRBV5-5; clone_size: -; d_call: -; j_call: TRBJ2-2; cdr3_nt: TGTGCCAGCAGCCCCCCGGGGGGGGAGCTGTTTTTT; cdr3_aa: CASSPPGGELFF
v_call: TRBV1; clone_size: -; d_call: -; j_call: TRBJ1-2; cdr3_nt: TGCACCATCCAACCTGCCGAGACTGGGAACTATGGCTACACCTTC; cdr3_aa: CTIQPAETGNYGYTF
v_call: TRBV6-1; clone_size: -; d_call: -; j_call: TRBJ1-6; cdr3_nt: TGTGCCAGCAGTGATTGGACCAATAATTCACCCCTCCACTTT; cdr3_aa: CASSDWTNNSPLHF
v_call: TRBV7-6; clone_size: -; d_call: -; j_call: TRBJ1-3; cdr3_nt: TGTGCCAGCAGCCGACTTACGCCGGGCCCTAAGCAGGACACCATATATTTT; cdr3_aa: CASSRLTPGPKQDTIYF
v_call: TRBV25-1; clone_size: -; d_call: TRBD1; j_call: TRBJ1-1; cdr3_nt: TGTGCCAGCAGAAGGACAGGGGTCCGCGGTCTAGAAGCTTTCTTT; cdr3_aa: CASRRTGVRGLEAFF
v_call: TRBV7-8; clone_size: -; d_call: TRBD1; j_call: TRBJ1-2; cdr3_nt: TGTGCCAGCAGCTTAACCGACAGGGCCTGGCATGGCTACACCTTC; cdr3_aa: CASSLTDRAWHGYTF
v_call: TRBV5-1; clone_size: -; d_call: TRBD1; j_call: TRBJ1-6; cdr3_nt: TGCGCCACCCGGGACAGGGTGAATTCACCCCTCCACTTT; cdr3_aa: CATRDRVNSPLHF
v_call: TRBV7-2; clone_size: -; d_call: TRBD2; j_call: TRBJ2-7; cdr3_nt: TGTGCCAGCAGCTCTAGCGGGGGTACCTACGAGCAGTACTTC; cdr3_aa: CASSSSGGTYEQYF
v_call: TRBV19; clone_size: -; d_call: -; j_call: TRBJ2-7; cdr3_nt: TGTGCCAGTACCCCAGGGGGTAGCGGGGCCACCTCCTACGAGCAGTACTTC; cdr3_aa: CASTPGGSGATSYEQYF
v_call: TRBV9; clone_size: few; d_call: TRBD2; j_call: TRBJ2-1; cdr3_nt: TGTGCCAGCAGCGTAGGCCCCGGGGGGTCGGATGAGCAGTTCTTC; cdr3_aa: CASSVGPGGSDEQFF
v_call: TRBV5-5; clone_size: -; d_call: TRBD1; j_call: TRBJ1-1; cdr3_nt: TGTGCCAGCAGCGTGGGACAGTTTGAAGCTTTCTTT; cdr3_aa: CASSVGQFEAFF
v_call: TRBV9; clone_size: -; d_call: -; j_call: TRBJ1-1; cdr3_nt: TGTGCCAGCAGCGTAGGGGAGTACACTGAAGCTTTCTTT; cdr3_aa: CASSVGEYTEAFF
v_call: TRBV18; clone_size: -; d_call: TRBD1; j_call: TRBJ1-5; cdr3_nt: TGTGCCAGCTCAGCAGGGACAGGGGGTACTCAGCCCCAGCATTTT; cdr3_aa: CASSAGTGGTQPQHF
v_call: TRBV5-4; clone_size: -; d_call: TRBD2; j_call: TRBJ2-1; cdr3_nt: TGTGCCAGCAGCTTCGGACTAGCGGGCTACAATGAGCAGTTCTTC; cdr3_aa: CASSFGLAGYNEQFF
v_call: TRBV10-1; clone_size: -; d_call: -; j_call: TRBJ2-2; cdr3_nt: TGCGCCAGCGGAGGTGGGACCGGGGAGCTGTTTTTT; cdr3_aa: CASGGGTGELFF
v_call: TRBV5-1; clone_size: -; d_call: -; j_call: TRBJ2-3; cdr3_nt: TGCGCCAGCAGCTTGGGAGCGAAAAGCACAGATACGCAGTATTTT; cdr3_aa: CASSLGAKSTDTQYF
v_call: TRBV7-2; clone_size: -; d_call: -; j_call: TRBJ2-1; cdr3_nt: TGTGCCAGCGCGTGGGATAGCTCCTACAATGAGCAGTTCTTC; cdr3_aa: CASAWDSSYNEQFF
v_call: TRBV11-2; clone_size: -; d_call: TRBD1; j_call: TRBJ2-7; cdr3_nt: TGTGCCAGCAGCATATCGAACAGGGGGCCCTACGAGCAGTACTTC; cdr3_aa: CASSISNRGPYEQYF
v_call: TRBV6-6; clone_size: -; d_call: -; j_call: TRBJ1-6; cdr3_nt: TGTGCCAGCAGTTATTCGACACCCCTAAGTTCTTCACCCCTCCACTTT; cdr3_aa: CASSYSTPLSSSPLHF
v_call: TRBV27; clone_size: -; d_call: -; j_call: TRBJ1-6; cdr3_nt: TGTGCCAGCGCGGACCTTAATTCACCCCTCCACTTT; cdr3_aa: CASADLNSPLHF
v_call: TRBV5-1; clone_size: -; d_call: TRBD2; j_call: TRBJ2-5; cdr3_nt: TGCGCCAGCAGCTTTGTAGCGGGGGGCAGGGAGACCCAGTACTTC; cdr3_aa: CASSFVAGGRETQYF
v_call: TRBV18; clone_size: -; d_call: -; j_call: TRBJ1-3; cdr3_nt: TGTGCCAGCTCACCTTGGTCCCAGGCGGGAAACACCATATATTTT; cdr3_aa: CASSPWSQAGNTIYF
v_call: TRBV28; clone_size: -; d_call: -; j_call: TRBJ1-2; cdr3_nt: TGTGCCAGCGGGTCGGCAGGGGCCGCTAACTATGGCTACACCTTC; cdr3_aa: CASGSAGAANYGYTF
v_call: TRBV7-3; clone_size: -; d_call: TRBD2; j_call: TRBJ2-5; cdr3_nt: TGTGCCAGCAGCTTAACGCCTAGCGGGGGGCAAGAGACCCAGTACTTC; cdr3_aa: CASSLTPSGGQETQYF